This paragraph reports one T cell receptor beta chain. The antigen remains unidentified. The CDR3 runs 17 residues. CDR1 is SGHTA, CDR2 FQGNSA, per germline. With V trimmed by 2 bases and J by 1 base, 10 bases remained unmatched. Measured with immunoSEQ multiplex PCR; TCRdb has only the in-frame clones, and not every one. The repertoire consists of roughly 2 million clones, with about 95% occurring once and the leading ten covering 0.9% to 1.4%. As defined, naive CD8 cells were CD45RO-negative and positively selected for CCR7, with terminally differentiated effector memory CD45RA+ cells excluded. The data derive from a study of shared clonotypes between healthy human individuals. Whole-study context: Per donor, CD8 memory used one plate, CD8 naive used two, CD4 memory used three and CD4 naive used three. General study points: Naive CD4 clonotypes were shared across a handful of donors at approximately 5.3%. The low donor count limited represented genetic and exposure-history diversity. Rarefaction showed sorted-subset sequencing was incomplete despite large depth.

The TCR comes from a man between 18 and 35 years old in good health. The sequenced sample was naive CD8+ T cells sorted from blood. The chain uses TRBV7-2 and TRBJ2-7; the match to TRBD1 covers 8 bases. CDR3 residues: CASSLRDRHTLSYEQYF. The CDR3 DNA reads as TGTGCCAGCAGCTTAAGGGACAGGCACACGTTATCCTACGAGCAGTACTTC.